The TCR beta chain under discussion was sequenced for a study of blood T cell repertoires in COVID-19. As for the study in general: From T cells, B-cell-depleted T cells, or PBMCs came the material, which was cDNA or gDNA.

CDR1 SEHNR and CDR2 FQNEAQ come from the germline V gene (reference sequence). Trimming took 0 bases from V and 4 from J; bases not matched to a gene: 9. The CDR3 covers 18 residues. Authors' methods: It was from reference gene primer amplification that nucleated cell counts were estimated. Produced via immunoSEQ multiplex PCR; TCRdb's table is partial and in-frame only. V and J calls and clone size follow that table, whereas D and trimming were derived from the DNA. The sample has around 220,000 clones; approximately 80% are singletons. V usage is TRBV7-9 and J usage is TRBJ2-1; TRBD1 agrees at 10 bases. The sequencing sample was made of peripheral blood. The receptor was derived from a woman of 80 years or more with active or convalescent COVID-19. CDR3 DNA: TGTGCCAGCAGCTTAGCGGTGGTGGGGACAGGGGCGTACAATGAGCAGTTCTTC. This translates into CASSLAVVGTGAYNEQFF. The whole variable domain, remainder taken from reference TRBV7-9 and TRBJ2-1, is DTGVSQNPRHKITKRGQNVTFRCDPISEHNRLYWYRQTLGQGPEFLTYFQNEAQLEKSRLLSDRFSAERPKGSFSTLEIQRTEQGDSAMYLCASSLAVVGTGAYNEQFFGPGTRLTVL.